Listed below are T cell receptor beta chains from one sample, sequenced in a study of cytomegalovirus exposure and HLA in healthy donors. The assay was immunoSEQ multiplex PCR, and TCRdb's table has in-frame clones only and misses some. The data contain over 200,000 clones, about 85% of them singletons. The material sequenced was PBMCs. The source is a human donor in good health. CDR3s include the opening cysteine and the closing phenylalanine or tryptophan. Each record gives: J gene, D gene, clone size, V gene, CDR3 DNA, CDR3 protein. D genes are given only for firm matches. Some rows have no size entry. The others give once, few or many, or a class for an expanded clone.

j_call: TRBJ2-3; d_call: .; clone_size: .; v_call: TRBV7-7; cdr3_nt: TGTGCTAGCAGTCCCGGACTAATCACAGATACGCAGTATTTT; cdr3_aa: CASSPGLITDTQYF
j_call: TRBJ2-3; d_call: TRBD1; clone_size: .; v_call: TRBV9; cdr3_nt: TGTGCCAGCAGCGTAGGACAGGGGGGATCAGATACGCAGTATTTT; cdr3_aa: CASSVGQGGSDTQYF
j_call: TRBJ2-5; d_call: TRBD1; clone_size: once; v_call: TRBV10-1; cdr3_nt: TGCGCCAGCAGTGACGACAGGGTTGGGCAAGAGACCCAGTACTTC; cdr3_aa: CASSDDRVGQETQYF
j_call: TRBJ2-3; d_call: .; clone_size: .; v_call: TRBV27; cdr3_nt: TGTGCCAGCAAGGCAGGGGGCACAGATACGCAGTATTTT; cdr3_aa: CASKAGGTDTQYF
j_call: TRBJ2-2; d_call: TRBD2; clone_size: .; v_call: TRBV6-5; cdr3_nt: TGTGCCAGCAGTTACTCGAAAACTGGGGGGGCCGGGGAGCTGTTTTTT; cdr3_aa: CASSYSKTGGAGELFF
j_call: TRBJ1-5; d_call: TRBD1; clone_size: once; v_call: TRBV25-1; cdr3_nt: TGTGCCAGCAGCGCCGGGACAGGGGATCAGCCCCAGCATTTT; cdr3_aa: CASSAGTGDQPQHF
j_call: TRBJ2-7; d_call: TRBD1; clone_size: .; v_call: TRBV7-6; cdr3_nt: TGTGCCAGCAGCATCGCCGGGGACAGCTCTTACGAGCAGTACTTC; cdr3_aa: CASSIAGDSSYEQYF
j_call: TRBJ2-7; d_call: .; clone_size: .; v_call: TRBV7-2; cdr3_nt: TGTGCCAGCACCACCAATCGAGCGGCCCCCTACGAGCAGTACTTC; cdr3_aa: CASTTNRAAPYEQYF
j_call: TRBJ2-1; d_call: TRBD2; clone_size: .; v_call: TRBV10-1; cdr3_nt: TGCGCCAGCAGTGCCGGGACTAGCGGGAGAGGCAATGAGCAGTTCTTC; cdr3_aa: CASSAGTSGRGNEQFF
j_call: TRBJ1-2; d_call: TRBD1; clone_size: .; v_call: TRBV13; cdr3_nt: TGTGCCAGCAGTCGAACTTCAGACAGGGGGCCCCTATATGGCTACACCTTC; cdr3_aa: CASSRTSDRGPLYGYTF
j_call: TRBJ1-4; d_call: .; clone_size: .; v_call: TRBV7-9; cdr3_nt: TGTGCCAGCAGCTTAGGAACAGCCTCTAATGAAAAACTGTTTTTT; cdr3_aa: CASSLGTASNEKLFF
j_call: TRBJ1-5; d_call: .; clone_size: .; v_call: TRBV7-2; cdr3_nt: TGTGCCAGCAGCCCCATGGGCAGGGTCAGCAATCAGCCCCAGCATTTT; cdr3_aa: CASSPMGRVSNQPQHF
j_call: TRBJ2-3; d_call: .; clone_size: .; v_call: TRBV2; cdr3_nt: TGTGCCAGCACTAGCGCCCAAGGGGATACGCAGTATTTT; cdr3_aa: CASTSAQGDTQYF
j_call: TRBJ2-7; d_call: .; clone_size: .; v_call: TRBV9; cdr3_nt: TGTGCCAGCAGCGCGCAAACTAGTGGGCCTTACGAGCAGTACTTC; cdr3_aa: CASSAQTSGPYEQYF
j_call: TRBJ2-3; d_call: TRBD2; clone_size: .; v_call: TRBV9; cdr3_nt: TGTGCCAGCAGCGTAGCCGGGACTACCCACACAGATACGCAGTATTTT; cdr3_aa: CASSVAGTTHTDTQYF
j_call: TRBJ2-1; d_call: TRBD1; clone_size: .; v_call: TRBV7-8; cdr3_nt: TGTGCCAGCAGTAGAGGGGCAGGGGGCAATGAGCAGTTCTTC; cdr3_aa: CASSRGAGGNEQFF
j_call: TRBJ1-2; d_call: .; clone_size: few; v_call: TRBV18; cdr3_nt: TGTGCCAGCTCACCACCTTTAACCAGGGGCGGCTATGGCTACACCTTC; cdr3_aa: CASSPPLTRGGYGYTF
j_call: TRBJ2-7; d_call: .; clone_size: few; v_call: TRBV7-9; cdr3_nt: TGTTCCAGCAGCTTAGGGGGGGTAGGCACCTACGAGCAGTACTTC; cdr3_aa: CSSSLGGVGTYEQYF
j_call: TRBJ1-2; d_call: TRBD1; clone_size: once; v_call: TRBV5-5; cdr3_nt: TGTGCCAGCAACAACAGGGGGCCTAACTATGGCTACACCTTC; cdr3_aa: CASNNRGPNYGYTF
j_call: TRBJ1-3; d_call: .; clone_size: .; v_call: TRBV7-9; cdr3_nt: TGTGCCAGCAGCTTTCGTGGAGATGGAAACACCATATATTTT; cdr3_aa: CASSFRGDGNTIYF
j_call: TRBJ1-4; d_call: .; clone_size: .; v_call: TRBV5-1; cdr3_nt: TGCGCCAGCAGCCGATTAGGGGGTGAAAAACTGTTTTTT; cdr3_aa: CASSRLGGEKLFF
j_call: TRBJ2-7; d_call: TRBD2; clone_size: .; v_call: TRBV27; cdr3_nt: TGTGCCAGCAGTCGGGCCAAGACTAGCGGGAGGGCCGGATTCTACGAGCAGTACTTC; cdr3_aa: CASSRAKTSGRAGFYEQYF
j_call: TRBJ2-7; d_call: .; clone_size: .; v_call: TRBV4-2; cdr3_nt: TGTGCCAGCAGCCAAGATCGTGGAGCGGGCCTCTCCTACGAGCAGTACTTC; cdr3_aa: CASSQDRGAGLSYEQYF
j_call: TRBJ2-1; d_call: TRBD1; clone_size: .; v_call: TRBV15; cdr3_nt: TGTGCCCTCGCCCAGGACAGGGGCATCTACAATGAGCAGTTCTTC; cdr3_aa: CALAQDRGIYNEQFF
j_call: TRBJ1-3; d_call: .; clone_size: .; v_call: TRBV2; cdr3_nt: TGTGCCAGCACTTACGAGTACTCTGGAAACACCATATATTTT; cdr3_aa: CASTYEYSGNTIYF
j_call: TRBJ1-5; d_call: .; clone_size: once; v_call: TRBV15; cdr3_nt: TGTGCCACCAGCAGAGATCCAGGGAGCAATCAGCCCCAGCATTTT; cdr3_aa: CATSRDPGSNQPQHF
j_call: TRBJ2-7; d_call: TRBD1; clone_size: .; v_call: TRBV27; cdr3_nt: TGTGCCAGCAGTTCGCGACAGGGAATCCACGAGCAGTACTTC; cdr3_aa: CASSSRQGIHEQYF
j_call: TRBJ2-1; d_call: TRBD2; clone_size: .; v_call: TRBV5-6; cdr3_nt: TGTGCCAGCAGCTTGGCTACGGGAGCGGGAAATGAGCAGTTCTTC; cdr3_aa: CASSLATGAGNEQFF
j_call: TRBJ2-3; d_call: TRBD2; clone_size: .; v_call: TRBV27; cdr3_nt: TGTGCCAGCAGTTTTAGGCGAGCGGGAGTGGAGGGCACAGATACGCAGTATTTT; cdr3_aa: CASSFRRAGVEGTDTQYF
j_call: TRBJ1-2; d_call: .; clone_size: .; v_call: TRBV2; cdr3_nt: TGTGCCAGCAGTGGCGATATAGGGGATGGCTACACCTTC; cdr3_aa: CASSGDIGDGYTF
j_call: TRBJ1-2; d_call: .; clone_size: .; v_call: TRBV7-9; cdr3_nt: TGTGCCAGCAGCTTAGGACAGGAAGGAATCTATGGCTACACCTTC; cdr3_aa: CASSLGQEGIYGYTF
j_call: TRBJ2-2; d_call: TRBD2; clone_size: .; v_call: TRBV29-1; cdr3_nt: TGCAGCGTACTAGCGGGAGGGTACACCGGGGAGCTGTTTTTT; cdr3_aa: CSVLAGGYTGELFF
j_call: TRBJ2-5; d_call: TRBD2; clone_size: .; v_call: TRBV9; cdr3_nt: TGTGCCAGCAGCGTAGGACTAGCGGGAGTGGCTGAGACCCAGTACTTC; cdr3_aa: CASSVGLAGVAETQYF
j_call: TRBJ2-7; d_call: .; clone_size: .; v_call: TRBV5-4; cdr3_nt: TGTGCCAGCAGCCCTACAGGCCCCTCCTACGAGCAGTACTTC; cdr3_aa: CASSPTGPSYEQYF
j_call: TRBJ2-3; d_call: TRBD2; clone_size: .; v_call: TRBV7-3; cdr3_nt: TGTGCCAGCAGCCCTACTCCTGGGACTAGCGGAAAGCTCAGCACAGATACGCAGTATTTT; cdr3_aa: CASSPTPGTSGKLSTDTQYF
j_call: TRBJ1-6; d_call: .; clone_size: .; v_call: TRBV6-4; cdr3_nt: TGTGCCAGCAGTGAAAATCCTACAAGCGGACTCCCCCTCCACTTT; cdr3_aa: CASSENPTSGLPLHF
j_call: TRBJ2-1; d_call: .; clone_size: .; v_call: TRBV7-6; cdr3_nt: TGTGCCAGCAGCTTAGTATTTGGGAGGTCGAATGAGCAGTTCTTC; cdr3_aa: CASSLVFGRSNEQFF
j_call: TRBJ1-2; d_call: .; clone_size: .; v_call: TRBV25-1; cdr3_nt: TGTGCCAGCAGTGAATTAGGCACGGGCTATGGCTACACCTTC; cdr3_aa: CASSELGTGYGYTF
j_call: TRBJ2-7; d_call: TRBD2; clone_size: .; v_call: TRBV2; cdr3_nt: TGTGCCAGCAGCCGGCCCCCTGGGACTAGCGGGAGGGGTAACGAGCAGTACTTC; cdr3_aa: CASSRPPGTSGRGNEQYF
j_call: TRBJ2-5; d_call: .; clone_size: .; v_call: TRBV7-9; cdr3_nt: TGTGCCAGCAGCTTAAATCGGCCAGCGGCCCAGCCTGAGACCCAGTACTTC; cdr3_aa: CASSLNRPAAQPETQYF
j_call: TRBJ2-5; d_call: TRBD2; clone_size: .; v_call: TRBV5-1; cdr3_nt: TGCGCCAGCAGCTTGCCCGGGACTAGCGGAACCCAAGGGACCCAGTACTTC; cdr3_aa: CASSLPGTSGTQGTQYF
j_call: TRBJ2-7; d_call: .; clone_size: .; v_call: TRBV10-3; cdr3_nt: TGTGCCATCAGGACCGGGCTAAACCGACAGCGCGGGGTATACGAGCAGTACTTC; cdr3_aa: CAIRTGLNRQRGVYEQYF
j_call: TRBJ2-2; d_call: .; clone_size: .; v_call: TRBV27; cdr3_nt: TGTGCCAGCAGTTCCGGGAGCAACACCGGGGAGCTGTTTTTT; cdr3_aa: CASSSGSNTGELFF
j_call: TRBJ2-3; d_call: .; clone_size: .; v_call: TRBV30; cdr3_nt: TGTGCCTGGAGTGTACTAGTAGCGGTCACAGATACGCAGTATTTT; cdr3_aa: CAWSVLVAVTDTQYF
j_call: TRBJ1-5; d_call: .; clone_size: once; v_call: TRBV5-4; cdr3_nt: TGTGCCAGCAGCTTGGCAGGGCCCAATCAGCCCCAGCATTTT; cdr3_aa: CASSLAGPNQPQHF
j_call: TRBJ2-1; d_call: TRBD1; clone_size: .; v_call: TRBV7-3; cdr3_nt: TGTGCCAGCAGCTTTTCCGATGGACAGGGGGCAGATGAGCAGTTCTTC; cdr3_aa: CASSFSDGQGADEQFF
j_call: TRBJ1-1; d_call: .; clone_size: .; v_call: TRBV30; cdr3_nt: TGTGCCTGGAGTGTCTTGAACACTGAAGCTTTCTTT; cdr3_aa: CAWSVLNTEAFF
j_call: TRBJ1-2; d_call: TRBD1; clone_size: .; v_call: TRBV7-6; cdr3_nt: TGTGCCAGCAGCTTAGCGCCGGACAGGGATAAAGGCTACACCTTC; cdr3_aa: CASSLAPDRDKGYTF
j_call: TRBJ1-2; d_call: .; clone_size: once; v_call: TRBV6-4; cdr3_nt: TGTGCCAGCAGTGACTCGCCGGGGGTCGGCGGCTACACCTTC; cdr3_aa: CASSDSPGVGGYTF
j_call: TRBJ2-3; d_call: TRBD2; clone_size: .; v_call: TRBV15; cdr3_nt: TGTGCCACCAGCAGAGACCCGGGACTAGCGGGAGGTAGGGATACGCAGTATTTT; cdr3_aa: CATSRDPGLAGGRDTQYF
j_call: TRBJ2-1; d_call: TRBD1; clone_size: .; v_call: TRBV28; cdr3_nt: TGTGCCAGCAGCACCCAGGGGGCGGGCGATGAGCAGTTCTTC; cdr3_aa: CASSTQGAGDEQFF
j_call: TRBJ2-7; d_call: TRBD2; clone_size: .; v_call: TRBV18; cdr3_nt: TGTGCCAGCTCATCGGGACTAGCGGACTACTACGAGCAGTACTTC; cdr3_aa: CASSSGLADYYEQYF
j_call: TRBJ2-5; d_call: TRBD2; clone_size: .; v_call: TRBV9; cdr3_nt: TGTGCCAGCAGCACGCGGACTAGCGGGGGTCGGGAGACCCAGTACTTC; cdr3_aa: CASSTRTSGGRETQYF
j_call: TRBJ2-7; d_call: TRBD2; clone_size: .; v_call: TRBV6-1; cdr3_nt: TGTGCCAGCAGTGATTTAGCGGGAGTTTACGAGCAGTACTTC; cdr3_aa: CASSDLAGVYEQYF